These T cell receptor beta chains were read from a single sample in a study of OX40 agonist ivuxolimab in advanced cancers. Assay: immunoSEQ multiplex PCR; the TCRdb copy retains only in-frame clones and omits some. Of 150,000 to 180,000 clones in the sample, roughly 94% were seen once. The specimen comprised CD4+ or CD8+ T cells sorted from blood, sampled in a trial of the OX40 agonist ivuxolimab. Receptors originate from an adult with an advanced solid tumor such as melanoma, head and neck, liver or kidney cancer. CDR3s include the opening cysteine and the closing phenylalanine or tryptophan. Fields, in order: V gene, D gene, J gene, clone size, CDR3 DNA, CDR3 protein. A D gene is named only where the DNA matches it firmly. Clone size is given for some rows only: seen once, a few or many times, or a class if the clone is expanded.

v_gene: TRBV10-1
d_gene: NA
j_gene: TRBJ2-5
abundance: NA
CDR3nt: TGCGCCAGCAGCGACGGGGGGCCAGGGACCCAGTACTTC
CDR3aa: CASSDGGPGTQYF

v_gene: TRBV9
d_gene: TRBD1
j_gene: TRBJ2-5
abundance: NA
CDR3nt: TGTGCCAGCAGCCCCACTACGATCAGGGGGCGCGGAGAGACCCAGTACTTC
CDR3aa: CASSPTTIRGRGETQYF

v_gene: TRBV9
d_gene: TRBD1
j_gene: TRBJ2-3
abundance: NA
CDR3nt: TGTGCCAGCAGCGTGGCGTGGACAGGGGCCACAGATACGCAGTATTTT
CDR3aa: CASSVAWTGATDTQYF

v_gene: TRBV6-5
d_gene: NA
j_gene: TRBJ2-1
abundance: NA
CDR3nt: TGTGCCAGCAGTTACGGGGGCTTGAGGGTCGACAATGAGCAGTTCTTC
CDR3aa: CASSYGGLRVDNEQFF

v_gene: TRBV5-4
d_gene: TRBD2
j_gene: TRBJ2-3
abundance: NA
CDR3nt: TGTGCCAGCAGCTCCCTAGCGGCGAGGGGCACAGATACGCAGTATTTT
CDR3aa: CASSSLAARGTDTQYF

v_gene: TRBV13
d_gene: NA
j_gene: TRBJ2-7
abundance: NA
CDR3nt: TGTGCCAGCAGCTTAGGCCGGGACTCATTATACGAGCAGTACTTC
CDR3aa: CASSLGRDSLYEQYF

v_gene: TRBV21-1
d_gene: NA
j_gene: TRBJ2-5
abundance: NA
CDR3nt: TGTGCCAGCAGCGAACCCGGAGTTTGTGGGGAGACCCAGTACTTC
CDR3aa: CASSEPGVCGETQYF

v_gene: TRBV6-1
d_gene: TRBD1
j_gene: TRBJ1-1
abundance: NA
CDR3nt: TGTGCCAGCAGTGAACACCCAGGGGGGGCTGAAGCTTTCTTT
CDR3aa: CASSEHPGGAEAFF

v_gene: TRBV20-1
d_gene: NA
j_gene: TRBJ1-3
abundance: NA
CDR3nt: TGCAGTGCCTCGTGGGGAAACACCATATATTTT
CDR3aa: CSASWGNTIYF

v_gene: TRBV11-2
d_gene: TRBD1
j_gene: TRBJ1-5
abundance: NA
CDR3nt: TGTGCCAGCAGCTCGACAGGGGATCAGCCCCAGCATTTT
CDR3aa: CASSSTGDQPQHF

v_gene: TRBV6-5
d_gene: NA
j_gene: TRBJ1-1
abundance: NA
CDR3nt: TGTGCCAGCGGAATTCCGGGGAACACTGAAGCTTTCTTT
CDR3aa: CASGIPGNTEAFF

v_gene: TRBV7-2
d_gene: NA
j_gene: TRBJ1-3
abundance: once
CDR3nt: TGTGCCAGCAGGAGTCGTGGACTAGGAAACACCATATATTTT
CDR3aa: CASRSRGLGNTIYF

v_gene: TRBV11-1
d_gene: NA
j_gene: TRBJ2-5
abundance: NA
CDR3nt: TGTGCCAGCAGCTTAGACATCCAGTACTTC
CDR3aa: CASSLDIQYF

v_gene: TRBV7-2
d_gene: NA
j_gene: TRBJ2-2
abundance: few
CDR3nt: TGTGCCAGCAGCTTGGCTGGGGCGGGGACCGGGGAGCTGTTTTTT
CDR3aa: CASSLAGAGTGELFF

v_gene: TRBV5-6
d_gene: NA
j_gene: TRBJ2-2
abundance: once
CDR3nt: TGTGCCAGCAGCCCGGAGGTAGCACGACCCTTCACCGGGGAGCTGTTTTTT
CDR3aa: CASSPEVARPFTGELFF

v_gene: TRBV2
d_gene: TRBD1
j_gene: TRBJ2-5
abundance: NA
CDR3nt: TGTGCCAGCGGCTACAGGGGCTCCCAAGAGACCCAGTACTTC
CDR3aa: CASGYRGSQETQYF

v_gene: TRBV6-5
d_gene: NA
j_gene: TRBJ2-7
abundance: NA
CDR3nt: TGTGCCAGCAGTTACTGGGGGAAATCCTACGAGCAGTACTTC
CDR3aa: CASSYWGKSYEQYF

v_gene: TRBV7-2
d_gene: NA
j_gene: TRBJ2-7
abundance: once
CDR3nt: TGTGCCAGCAGCTTAGCGGGGCTAAACTACGAGCAGTACTTC
CDR3aa: CASSLAGLNYEQYF

v_gene: TRBV18
d_gene: NA
j_gene: TRBJ2-7
abundance: NA
CDR3nt: TGTGCCAGCTCACCACCTTCCTACGAGCAGTACTTC
CDR3aa: CASSPPSYEQYF

v_gene: TRBV5-1
d_gene: NA
j_gene: TRBJ2-2
abundance: NA
CDR3nt: TGCGCCAGCAGCCATCAGGGTGAGCGCACCGGGGAGCTGTTTTTT
CDR3aa: CASSHQGERTGELFF

v_gene: TRBV7-6
d_gene: TRBD2
j_gene: TRBJ2-3
abundance: NA
CDR3nt: TGTGCCAGCAGCTTAGTCAGTGCGGGGGGAACAGATACGCAGTATTTT
CDR3aa: CASSLVSAGGTDTQYF

v_gene: TRBV28
d_gene: TRBD1
j_gene: TRBJ1-2
abundance: NA
CDR3nt: TGTGCCAGCAGACCCTACACAGGGGCATTGGGAGGCTACACCTTC
CDR3aa: CASRPYTGALGGYTF

v_gene: TRBV6-5
d_gene: NA
j_gene: TRBJ2-7
abundance: NA
CDR3nt: TGTGCCAGCAGTTACTCGAGACGGTGGGGTTCCTACGAGCAGTACTTC
CDR3aa: CASSYSRRWGSYEQYF

v_gene: TRBV15
d_gene: NA
j_gene: TRBJ2-7
abundance: NA
CDR3nt: TGTGCCACCAGTTCCGGCACTTTCTCCTACGAGCAGTACTTC
CDR3aa: CATSSGTFSYEQYF

v_gene: TRBV6-5
d_gene: TRBD1
j_gene: TRBJ1-5
abundance: few
CDR3nt: TGTGCCAGCAGTCGGACAGGTAATCAGCCCCAGCATTTT
CDR3aa: CASSRTGNQPQHF

v_gene: TRBV30
d_gene: TRBD1
j_gene: TRBJ1-2
abundance: NA
CDR3nt: TGTGCCTGGAGTGTACCGGGCAGGGGGAGGTCTAACTATGGCTACACCTTC
CDR3aa: CAWSVPGRGRSNYGYTF

v_gene: TRBV11-2
d_gene: TRBD1
j_gene: TRBJ1-2
abundance: once
CDR3nt: TGTGCCAGCAGCTGGGACAGCAACTATGGCTACACCTTC
CDR3aa: CASSWDSNYGYTF

v_gene: TRBV27
d_gene: NA
j_gene: TRBJ2-5
abundance: NA
CDR3nt: TGTGCCAGCAGTCCCAGGGTCCGGGAGACCCAGTACTTC
CDR3aa: CASSPRVRETQYF

v_gene: TRBV7-2
d_gene: NA
j_gene: TRBJ2-6
abundance: NA
CDR3nt: TGTGCCAGCAGCCTTCGCAACTCTGGGGCCAACGTCCTGACTTTC
CDR3aa: CASSLRNSGANVLTF

v_gene: TRBV9
d_gene: TRBD2
j_gene: TRBJ2-3
abundance: NA
CDR3nt: TGTGCCAGCAGCGTAGGTCTAGCGGGGACCACAGATACGCAGTATTTT
CDR3aa: CASSVGLAGTTDTQYF